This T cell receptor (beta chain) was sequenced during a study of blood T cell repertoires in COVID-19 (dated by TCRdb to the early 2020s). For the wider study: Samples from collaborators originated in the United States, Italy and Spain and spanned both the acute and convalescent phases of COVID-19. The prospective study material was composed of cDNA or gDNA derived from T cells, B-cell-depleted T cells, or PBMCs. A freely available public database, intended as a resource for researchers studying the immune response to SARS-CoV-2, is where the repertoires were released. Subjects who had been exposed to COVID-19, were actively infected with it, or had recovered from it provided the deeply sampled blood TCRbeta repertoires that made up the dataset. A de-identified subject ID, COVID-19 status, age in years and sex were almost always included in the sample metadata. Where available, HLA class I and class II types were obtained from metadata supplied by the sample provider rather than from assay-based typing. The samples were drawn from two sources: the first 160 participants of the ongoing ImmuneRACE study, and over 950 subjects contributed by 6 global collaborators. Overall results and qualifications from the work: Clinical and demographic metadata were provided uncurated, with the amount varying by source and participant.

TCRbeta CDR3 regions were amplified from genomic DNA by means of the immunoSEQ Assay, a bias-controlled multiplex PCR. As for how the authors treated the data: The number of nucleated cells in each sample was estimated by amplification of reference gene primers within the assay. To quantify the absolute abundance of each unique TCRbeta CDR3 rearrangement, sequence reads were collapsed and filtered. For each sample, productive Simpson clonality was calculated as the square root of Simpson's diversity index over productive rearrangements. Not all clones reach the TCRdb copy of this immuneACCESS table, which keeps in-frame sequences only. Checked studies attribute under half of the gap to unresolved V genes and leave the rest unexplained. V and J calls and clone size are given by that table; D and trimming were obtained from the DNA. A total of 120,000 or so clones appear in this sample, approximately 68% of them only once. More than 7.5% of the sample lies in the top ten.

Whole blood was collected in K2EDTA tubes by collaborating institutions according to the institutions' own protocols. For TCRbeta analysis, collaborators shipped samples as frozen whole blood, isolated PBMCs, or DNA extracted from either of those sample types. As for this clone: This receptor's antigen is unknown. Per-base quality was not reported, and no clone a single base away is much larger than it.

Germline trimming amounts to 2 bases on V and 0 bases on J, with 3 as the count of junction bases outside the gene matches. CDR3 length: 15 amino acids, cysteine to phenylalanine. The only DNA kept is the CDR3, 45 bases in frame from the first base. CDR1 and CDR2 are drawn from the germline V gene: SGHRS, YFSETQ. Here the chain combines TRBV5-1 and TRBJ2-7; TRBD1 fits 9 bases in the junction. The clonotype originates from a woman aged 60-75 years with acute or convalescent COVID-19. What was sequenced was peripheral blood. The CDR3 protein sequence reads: CASSLGQGHSYEQYF. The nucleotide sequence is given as TGCGCCAGCAGCTTAGGACAGGGGCACTCCTACGAGCAGTACTTC.